This T cell receptor beta chain was sequenced for a study of OX40 agonist ivuxolimab in advanced cancers. Study-level information: The group had a mean age of about 65 years, ranged from about 20 to 79, and was 82.7% male. Study-level findings and limits: The study found that CD8+ T cells averaged more expanded clones than CD4+. Clonal expansion from baseline to week 6 occurred in both CD4+ and CD8+ T cells.

TCRdb's copy holds only in-frame clones and misses some; the assay was immunoSEQ multiplex PCR. The sample shows about 24,000 clones, around 90% of them seen only once. Baseline, cycle 4 day 1, and cycle 7 day 1 were the blood sampling points. V was pared by 1 base and J by 5 bases, with 6 bases of the junction left unmatched. Germline loops: CDR1 SGHNT, CDR2 YYREEE (reference sequence). The CDR3 is 15 amino acids. About this clone: Its antigen remains unknown.

The TCR sequence derives from an adult with an advanced solid tumor such as melanoma, head and neck, liver or kidney cancer. This specimen was CD4+ or CD8+ T cells sorted from blood, taken in a trial of the OX40 agonist ivuxolimab. This chain connects TRBV5-4 to TRBJ2-5, with 9 bases matching TRBD1. CDR3 sequence: CASSLNRGLGETQYF. The CDR3 DNA follows: TGTGCCAGCAGCTTGAACAGGGGGCTGGGTGAGACCCAGTACTTC. The entire variable domain, with the rest obtained from reference TRBV5-4 and TRBJ2-5, is as follows: ETGVTQSPTHLIKTRGQQVTLRCSSQSGHNTVSWYQQALGQGPQFIFQYYREEENGRGNFPPRFSGLQFPNYSSELNVNALELDDSALYLCASSLNRGLGETQYFGPGTRLLVL.